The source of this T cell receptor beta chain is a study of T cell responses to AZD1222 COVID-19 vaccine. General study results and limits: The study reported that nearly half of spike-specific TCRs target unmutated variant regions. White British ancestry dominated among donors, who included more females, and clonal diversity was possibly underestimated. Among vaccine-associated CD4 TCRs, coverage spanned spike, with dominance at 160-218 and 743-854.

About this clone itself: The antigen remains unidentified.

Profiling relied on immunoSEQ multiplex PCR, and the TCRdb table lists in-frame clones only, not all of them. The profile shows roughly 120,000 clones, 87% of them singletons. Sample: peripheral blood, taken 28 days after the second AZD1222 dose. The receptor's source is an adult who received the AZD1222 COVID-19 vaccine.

CDR3 in amino acids: CASSPSTGGGGYTF. CDR3 sequence (DNA): TGTGCCAGCAGTCCTTCGACAGGGGGCGGGGGCTACACCTTC. This sequence joins TRBV27 and TRBJ1-2, with 10 bases identical to TRBD1. V shed 5 bases and J 8 bases; nucleotides not matched to a gene: 8. This CDR3 has 14 residues. Germline CDR1 reads MNHEY; CDR2 reads SMNVEV (reference sequence).